One and the same sample provided the 21 T cell receptor beta chains below, sequenced in a study of T cell responses to AZD1222 COVID-19 vaccine. Method: immunoSEQ multiplex PCR; TCRdb's copy keeps in-frame clones and lacks some. The sample has roughly 120,000 clones, 70% to 90% seen once. The source was peripheral blood, collected on day 0 of MenACWY control vaccination. These receptors were taken from an adult in good health.

The chain employs TRBV2 and TRBJ1-4; unclear D gene. Germline CDR1 is SNHLY and CDR2 is FYNNEI. CDR3 length: 13 residues. V dropped 2 bases and J dropped 10 bases, with 11 bases sitting between them. The CDR3 here is CASSETGRGKLFF. CDR3 bases: TGTGCCAGCAGTGAAACGGGGAGAGGAAAACTGTTTTTT.

The J gene is TRBJ1-1, the V gene TRBV12-3 or TRBV12-4; the D gene is possibly TRBD1 (5 bases). The CDR3 consists of 13 residues. The V and J ends lost 7 bases and 2 bases respectively, with 11 bases between them. The CDR3 sequence: CASTFGANTEAFF. The CDR3 bases are TGTGCCAGCACCTTTGGGGCTAACACTGAAGCTTTCTTT.

This chain links TRBV10-3 with TRBJ1-1; D perhaps matches TRBD1 (6 bases). V shed 10 bases and J shed 5 bases, with 17 bases lying between them. The CDR3 covers 13 residues. Germline V gene data show CDR1 as ENHRY and CDR2 as SYGVKD. The CDR3 DNA sequence: TGTGCCACCAGCACAGGGATAGGAACTGAAGCTTTCTTT. The encoded protein is CATSTGIGTEAFF.

The V and J genes are TRBV5-1 and TRBJ2-1; D uncertain. The CDR3 contains 15 residues. The germline CDR1 and CDR2 sequences are SGHRS and YFSETQ. The V end was cut by 6 bases, the J end by 1 base, with 14 bases between. The CDR3 region is CASIYTAGSYNEQFF. CDR3 DNA: TGCGCCAGCATTTATACTGCCGGATCCTACAATGAGCAGTTCTTC.

The chain couples TRBV6-4 to TRBJ2-2, with 9 bases fitting TRBD2. This CDR3 is 15 amino acids long. The V and J ends lost 4 bases and 4 bases, in that order; junction bases with no gene match: 4. In germline, CDR1 is MRHNA, CDR2 SNTAGT. DNA for the CDR3: TGTGCCAGCAGTGTTAGCGGGGGTGCCACCGGGGAGCTGTTTTTT. This encodes CASSVSGGATGELFF.

This clone was observed a single time. V usage is TRBV25-1 and J usage is TRBJ2-7, with 10 bases matching TRBD1. V gave up 5 bases and J gave up 5 bases; unmatched junction bases: 18. The CDR3 is made up of 18 amino acids. CDR1 and CDR2 (germline): MGHDK, SYGVNS. The CDR3 region has the DNA TGTGCCAGCAGTTTTGGACAGGGGGTTATAGGGCTTGCGGACGAGCAGTACTTC. Translation gives CASSFGQGVIGLADEQYF.

The CDR3 sequence is CASSRPPMTGLTNEKLFF. CDR3 sequence (DNA): TGTGCCAGTAGTAGACCGCCCATGACAGGGCTGACTAATGAAAAACTGTTTTTT. The chain joins TRBV19 to TRBJ1-4, with 7 bases fitting TRBD1. This CDR3 comprises 18 residues. V trimming: 4 bases; J trimming: 2 bases; junction bases outside the gene matches: 13. Germline V gives CDR1 LNHDA, CDR2 SQIVND (reference sequence). The complete variable domain, with remaining parts taken from reference TRBV19 and TRBJ1-4, reads DGGITQSPKYLFRKEGQNVTLSCEQNLNHDAMYWYRQDPGQGLRLIYYSQIVNDFQKGDIAEGYSVSREKKESFPLTVTSAQKNPTAFYLCASSRPPMTGLTNEKLFFGSGTQLSVL.

The chain carries TRBV7-9 and TRBJ1-1, with D perhaps TRBD1 (6 bases). The CDR3 has 14 amino acids. V lost 6 bases to trimming and J lost 1 base, with 12 bases between them. Germline-derived CDR1 and CDR2 are SEHNR and FQNEAQ (reference sequence). The CDR3 spells CASRRGFQNTEAFF. For the CDR3, the DNA is TGTGCCAGCAGGAGGGGGTTCCAGAACACTGAAGCTTTCTTT.

A note on this clone: Other DNA variants within this sample encode the same CDR3. The chain carries TRBV19 and TRBJ1-1; a weak D match, TRBD1 (5 bases). The V gene's germline CDR1 is LNHDA and CDR2 SQIVND (reference sequence). V was cut by 5 bases and J by 5 bases, with 9 bases left in between. CDR3 size: 12 residues. CDR3 in amino acids: CASSLRGTEAFF. CDR3 bases: TGTGCCAGTAGTTTGAGGGGAACTGAAGCTTTCTTT.

The chain employs TRBV27 and TRBJ2-7; D uncertain. CDR3 length: 11 amino acids. Trimming shortened V by 5 bases and J by 7 bases, and 9 bases separated the two germline ends. Germline CDR1 MNHEY, CDR2 SMNVEV (reference sequence). The CDR3 region is CASSKGREQYF. The CDR3 DNA sequence: TGTGCCAGCAGTAAAGGGCGGGAGCAGTACTTC.

The V gene is TRBV28, the J gene TRBJ1-2, with D perhaps matching TRBD1 (5 bases). The V and J ends lost 8 bases and 2 bases respectively, with 9 bases between them. The germline gives CDR1 MDHEN, CDR2 SYDVKM. This CDR3 contains 12 residues. The CDR3 DNA is TGTGCCAGCCAGGGCCTCAACTATGGCTACACCTTC. Translating gives CASQGLNYGYTF.

The rearrangement uses TRBV5-1 and TRBJ2-5; perhaps TRBD2 as D (6 bases). The length of the CDR3 is 14 residues. Looked up from germline, CDR1 is SGHRS and CDR2 is YFSETQ. The ends were cut back, 0 bases at V and 1 base at J, with 7 bases in the middle. In DNA, the CDR3 is TGCGCCAGCAGCTTGGACGGGAGCCAAGAGACCCAGTACTTC. Residues: CASSLDGSQETQYF.

This clone was detected once. This chain joins TRBV27 and TRBJ1-2; D call uncertain. The ends were cut back, 6 bases at V and 5 bases at J, with 16 bases in the middle. The CDR3 is made up of 14 amino acids. Germline V gene data show CDR1 as MNHEY and CDR2 as SMNVEV (reference sequence). CDR3 residues: CASSFGRVGYGYTF. The DNA of the CDR3 is TGTGCCAGCAGCTTCGGTCGGGTCGGGTATGGCTACACCTTC.

This sequence joins TRBV28 and TRBJ1-2, with D perhaps TRBD1 (5 bases). The CDR3 length is 15 residues. Trimming took off 3 bases at V and 5 bases at J, with 16 bases between the two ends. Germline lookup yields CDR1 MDHEN and CDR2 SYDVKM. This chain's CDR3 is CASSLFTDSIYGYTF. The CDR3 nucleotides are TGTGCCAGCAGTTTGTTTACAGACAGCATATATGGCTACACCTTC.

A word on this clone: The junction departs from the called germline gene at one end, perhaps through a read error. The gene calls are TRBV7-9 and TRBJ1-3; D is perhaps TRBD1 (6 bases). This CDR3 has 13 amino acids. Germline-derived CDR1 and CDR2 are SEHNR and FQNEAQ (reference sequence). Written as DNA, the CDR3 is TGTGCCAGCAGCTTAAAGAGTTCGGACAGCCTACTATTT. Translating gives CASSLKSSDSLLF. Filled out from reference TRBV7-9 and TRBJ1-3, the complete variable domain reads DTGVSQNPRHKITKRGQNVTFRCDPISEHNRLYWYRQTLGQGPEFLTYFQNEAQLEKSRLLSDRFSAERPKGSFSTLEIQRTEQGDSAMYLCASSLKSSDSLLFGEGSWLTVV.

The chain employs TRBV15 and TRBJ2-7; D is possibly TRBD1 or TRBD2 (5 bases each). CDR3 size: 15 residues. From germline, CDR1 is LNHNV and CDR2 YYDKDF (reference sequence). The V end was cut by 5 bases, the J end by 5 bases, with 19 bases between. The CDR3 DNA reads as TGTGCCACCAGCGGGGGTGGCTACCCCCCTGACGAGCAGTACTTC. Encoded protein: CATSGGGYPPDEQYF. The full variable domain, rest sourced from reference TRBV15 and TRBJ2-7, is DAMVIQNPRYQVTQFGKPVTLSCSQTLNHNVMYWYQQKSSQAPKLLFHYYDKDFNNEADTPDNFQSRRPNTSFCFLDIRSPGLGDTAMYLCATSGGGYPPDEQYFGPGTRLTVT.

The chain recombines TRBV19 with TRBJ1-6; no reliable D call. V was clipped by 5 bases and J by 5 bases, with 22 bases between them. The CDR3 contains 18 residues. CDR1 is LNHDA, CDR2 SQIVND, per germline (reference sequence). The CDR3 region is CASSPRTDLVSDNSPLHF. For the CDR3, the DNA is TGTGCCAGTAGTCCGAGAACTGACCTTGTTAGTGATAATTCACCCCTCCACTTT.

The CDR3 nucleotides read TGTGCCAGCAGCTTAGTAGGGGGAATGAACACTGAAGCTTTCTTT. This encodes CASSLVGGMNTEAFF. The chain employs TRBV7-2 and TRBJ1-1, with D possibly being TRBD1 (6 bases). CDR1 SGHTA and CDR2 FQGNSA come from the germline V gene. The CDR3 is 15 amino acids. V lost 1 base and J 0 bases, leaving 9 bases between the germline ends. Looking up the rest from reference TRBV7-2 and TRBJ1-1 gives the full variable domain: GAGVSQSPSNKVTEKGKDVELRCDPISGHTALYWYRQSLGQGLEFLIYFQGNSAPDKSGLPSDRFSAERTGGSVSTLTIQRTQQEDSAVYLCASSLVGGMNTEAFFGQGTRLTVV.

The chain employs TRBV28 and TRBJ1-1; no reliable D call. The length of the CDR3 is 12 residues. Germline assignment: CDR1 MDHEN and CDR2 SYDVKM. Deletions cut 7 bases from V and 8 bases from J, with 14 bases between. DNA of the CDR3: TGTGCCAGCATAAGGGAAGGGCGCGAAGCTTTCTTT. As protein: CASIREGREAFF.

The chain joins TRBV7-2 to TRBJ2-7, with unresolved D. The CDR3 is 16 amino acids. Germline loops: CDR1 SGHTA, CDR2 FQGNSA. V was trimmed by 1 base and J by 2 bases, leaving 15 bases between them. The CDR3 DNA reads as TGTGCCAGCAGCTTAGTTGGCTCAGTGGGGACCTACGAGCAGTACTTC. Translation gives CASSLVGSVGTYEQYF.

CDR3: CATSRWGDRGGMNTEAFF. CDR3 in DNA: TGTGCCACCAGCAGGTGGGGGGACAGGGGGGGCATGAACACTGAAGCTTTCTTT. The genes are TRBV15 and TRBJ1-1; TRBD1 aligns across 11 bases. J gave up 0 bases and V 3 bases, and 9 bases lay outside the gene matches. CDR1 is LNHNV and CDR2 is YYDKDF in the germline V gene (reference sequence). The CDR3 has 18 residues.